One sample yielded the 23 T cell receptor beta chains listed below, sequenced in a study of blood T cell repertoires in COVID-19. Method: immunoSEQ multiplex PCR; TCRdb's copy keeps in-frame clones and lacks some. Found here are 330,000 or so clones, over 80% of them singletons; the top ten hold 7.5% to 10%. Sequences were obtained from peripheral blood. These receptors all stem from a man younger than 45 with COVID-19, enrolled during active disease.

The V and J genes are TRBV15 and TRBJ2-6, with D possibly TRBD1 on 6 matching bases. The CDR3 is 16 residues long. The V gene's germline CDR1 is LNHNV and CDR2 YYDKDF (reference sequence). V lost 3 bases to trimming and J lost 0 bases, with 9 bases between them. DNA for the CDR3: TGTGCCACCAGCAGGGGACACGACTCTGGGGCCAACGTCCTGACTTTC. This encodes CATSRGHDSGANVLTF.

CDR3 amino acids: CASSYSFAGDYEQYF. The CDR3, as DNA: TGTGCCAGCAGTTACTCGTTTGCAGGGGACTACGAGCAGTACTTC. The rearrangement joins TRBV6-5 to TRBJ2-7, with D tentatively TRBD1 (6 bases). V lost 0 bases and J 3 bases, leaving 12 bases between the germline ends. The CDR3 is 15 amino acids. CDR1 and CDR2 from the germline V gene are MNHEY and SVGAGI.

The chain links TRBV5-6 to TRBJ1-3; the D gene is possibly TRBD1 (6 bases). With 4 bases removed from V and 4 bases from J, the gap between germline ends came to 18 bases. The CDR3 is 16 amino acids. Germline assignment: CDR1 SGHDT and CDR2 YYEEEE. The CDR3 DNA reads TGTGCCAGCAGCCCAGCAGGGGAAGCAACCGGAAACACCATATATTTT. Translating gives CASSPAGEATGNTIYF.

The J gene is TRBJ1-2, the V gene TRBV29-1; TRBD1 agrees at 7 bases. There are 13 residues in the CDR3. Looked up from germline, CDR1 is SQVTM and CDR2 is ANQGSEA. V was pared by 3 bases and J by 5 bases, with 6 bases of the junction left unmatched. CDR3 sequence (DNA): TGCAGCGTTGAGGGACAGTTCCTTTATGGCTACACCTTC. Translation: CSVEGQFLYGYTF. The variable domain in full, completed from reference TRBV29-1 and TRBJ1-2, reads SAVISQKPSRDICQRGTSLTIQCQVDSQVTMMFWYRQQPGQSLTLIATANQGSEATYESGFVIDKFPISRPNLTFSTLTVSNMSPEDSSIYLCSVEGQFLYGYTFGSGTRLTVV.

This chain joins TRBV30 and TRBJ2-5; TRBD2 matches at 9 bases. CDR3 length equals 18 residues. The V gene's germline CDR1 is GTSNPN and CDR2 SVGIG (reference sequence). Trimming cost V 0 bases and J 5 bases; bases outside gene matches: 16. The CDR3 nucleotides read TGTGCCTGGAGTGTATACCCCTTCCGGGGACTAGCAACGGAGACCCAGTACTTC. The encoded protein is CAWSVYPFRGLATETQYF.

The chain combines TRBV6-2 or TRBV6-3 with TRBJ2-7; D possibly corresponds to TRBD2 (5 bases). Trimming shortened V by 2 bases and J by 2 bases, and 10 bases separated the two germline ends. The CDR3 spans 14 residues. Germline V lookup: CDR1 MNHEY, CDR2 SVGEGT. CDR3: CASSYAAAPYEQYF. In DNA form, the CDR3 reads TGTGCCAGCAGTTACGCAGCGGCCCCCTACGAGCAGTACTTC.

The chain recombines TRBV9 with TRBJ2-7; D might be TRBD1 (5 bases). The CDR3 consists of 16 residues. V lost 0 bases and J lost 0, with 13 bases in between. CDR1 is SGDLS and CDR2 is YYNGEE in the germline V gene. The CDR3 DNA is TGTGCCAGCAGCGTAGGGTCAGGGATCTTCTCCTACGAGCAGTACTTC. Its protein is CASSVGSGIFSYEQYF.

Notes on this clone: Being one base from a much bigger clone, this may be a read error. The CDR3 DNA sequence: TGTGCCAGCAGTTTCGGGACAGCCTACGAGCAGTACTTC. The encoded protein is CASSFGTAYEQYF. V usage is TRBV6-2 or TRBV6-3 and J usage is TRBJ2-7; 7 bases are a match to TRBD1. V gave up 4 bases and J gave up 2 bases; unmatched junction bases: 2. This CDR3 has 13 residues. CDR1 MNHEY and CDR2 SVGEGT come from the germline V gene.

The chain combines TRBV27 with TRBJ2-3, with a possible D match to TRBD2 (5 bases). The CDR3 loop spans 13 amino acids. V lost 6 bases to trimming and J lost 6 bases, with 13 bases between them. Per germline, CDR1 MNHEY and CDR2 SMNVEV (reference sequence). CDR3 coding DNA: TGTGCCAGCAGGGTGGCCGGAGGCGATACGCAGTATTTT. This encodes CASRVAGGDTQYF.

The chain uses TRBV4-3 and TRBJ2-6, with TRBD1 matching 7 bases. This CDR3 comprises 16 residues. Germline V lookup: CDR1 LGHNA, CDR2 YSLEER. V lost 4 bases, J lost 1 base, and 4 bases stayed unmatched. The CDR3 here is CASSRTTGSGANVLTF. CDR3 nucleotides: TGCGCCAGCAGCCGAACGACAGGGTCTGGGGCCAACGTCCTGACTTTC.

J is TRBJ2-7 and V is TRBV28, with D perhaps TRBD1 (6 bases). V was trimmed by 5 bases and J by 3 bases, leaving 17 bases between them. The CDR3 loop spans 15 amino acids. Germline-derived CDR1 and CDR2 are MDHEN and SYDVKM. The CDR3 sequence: CASSPGTSRNYEQYF. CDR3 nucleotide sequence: TGTGCCAGCAGTCCGGGGACATCCCGGAACTACGAGCAGTACTTC.

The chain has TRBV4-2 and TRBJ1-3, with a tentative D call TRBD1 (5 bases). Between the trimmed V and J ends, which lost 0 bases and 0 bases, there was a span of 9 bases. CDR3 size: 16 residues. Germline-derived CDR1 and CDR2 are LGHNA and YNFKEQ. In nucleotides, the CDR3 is TGTGCCAGCAGCCAAGATCGACAGACCTCTGGAAACACCATATATTTT. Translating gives CASSQDRQTSGNTIYF.

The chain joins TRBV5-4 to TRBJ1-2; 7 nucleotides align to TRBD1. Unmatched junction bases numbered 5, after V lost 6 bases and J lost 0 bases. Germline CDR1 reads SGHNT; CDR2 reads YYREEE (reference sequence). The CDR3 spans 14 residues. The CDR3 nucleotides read TGTGCCAGCAACAACAGGGGCGCTAACTATGGCTACACCTTC. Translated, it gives CASNNRGANYGYTF.

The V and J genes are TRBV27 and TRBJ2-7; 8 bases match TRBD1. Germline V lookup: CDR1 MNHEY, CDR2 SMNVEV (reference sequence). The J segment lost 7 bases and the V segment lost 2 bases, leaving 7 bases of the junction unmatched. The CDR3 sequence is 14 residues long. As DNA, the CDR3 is TGTGCCAGCAGTTTAAGGCAGGGGGCTGTTGAGCAGTACTTC. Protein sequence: CASSLRQGAVEQYF.

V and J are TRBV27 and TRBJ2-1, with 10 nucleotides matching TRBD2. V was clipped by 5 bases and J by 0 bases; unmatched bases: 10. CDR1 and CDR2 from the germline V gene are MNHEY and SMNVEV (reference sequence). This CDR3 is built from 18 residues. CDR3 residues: CASSNEREGQGSYNEQFF. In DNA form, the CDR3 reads TGTGCCAGCAGTAATGAGCGGGAGGGCCAGGGCTCCTACAATGAGCAGTTCTTC.

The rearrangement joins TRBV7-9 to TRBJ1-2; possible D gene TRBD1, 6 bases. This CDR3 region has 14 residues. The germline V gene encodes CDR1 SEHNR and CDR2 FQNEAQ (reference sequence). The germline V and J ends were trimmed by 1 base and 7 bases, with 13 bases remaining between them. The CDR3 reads CASSLDLRGSGYTF. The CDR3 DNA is TGTGCCAGCAGCTTAGATCTCAGGGGAAGTGGCTACACCTTC.

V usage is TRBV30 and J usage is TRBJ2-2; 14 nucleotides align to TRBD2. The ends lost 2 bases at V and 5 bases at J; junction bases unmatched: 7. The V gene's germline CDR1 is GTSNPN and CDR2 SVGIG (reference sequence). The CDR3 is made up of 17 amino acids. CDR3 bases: TGTGCCTGGAGTCTCGGGACTAGCGGGAGCGTGACCGGGGAGCTGTTTTTT. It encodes CAWSLGTSGSVTGELFF.

The DNA of the CDR3 is TGTGCCAGCAGCCGCGGAAGTCCGACGGACGAGCAGTACTTC. Protein product: CASSRGSPTDEQYF. The V gene is TRBV7-9, the J gene TRBJ2-7; D remains unclear. The CDR3 contains 14 residues. Germline CDR1 is SEHNR and CDR2 is FQNEAQ (reference sequence). V gave up 5 bases and J gave up 5 bases, with 16 bases separating them.

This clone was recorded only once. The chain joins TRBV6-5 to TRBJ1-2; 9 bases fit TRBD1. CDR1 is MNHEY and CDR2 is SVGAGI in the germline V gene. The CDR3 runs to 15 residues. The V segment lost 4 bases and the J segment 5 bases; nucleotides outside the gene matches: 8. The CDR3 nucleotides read TGTGCCAGCAGTTTACAGGGGGCACCCTCTTATGGCTACACCTTC. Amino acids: CASSLQGAPSYGYTF.

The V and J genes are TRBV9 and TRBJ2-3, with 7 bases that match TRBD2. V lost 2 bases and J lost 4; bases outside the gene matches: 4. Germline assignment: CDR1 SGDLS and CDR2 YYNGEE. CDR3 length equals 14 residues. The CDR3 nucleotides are TGTGCCAGCAGCGTTTTGGGGGGGGCAGATACGCAGTATTTT. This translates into CASSVLGGADTQYF. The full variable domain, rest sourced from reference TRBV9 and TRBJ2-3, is DSGVTQTPKHLITATGQRVTLRCSPRSGDLSVYWYQQSLDQGLQFLIQYYNGEERAKGNILERFSAQQFPDLHSELNLSSLELGDSALYFCASSVLGGADTQYFGPGTRLTVL.

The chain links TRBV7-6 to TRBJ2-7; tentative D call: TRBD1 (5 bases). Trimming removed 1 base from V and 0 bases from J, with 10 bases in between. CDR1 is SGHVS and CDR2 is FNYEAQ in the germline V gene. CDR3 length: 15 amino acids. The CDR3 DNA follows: TGTGCCAGCAGCTTAGTCCCAGGGCCCTCCTACGAGCAGTACTTC. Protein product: CASSLVPGPSYEQYF. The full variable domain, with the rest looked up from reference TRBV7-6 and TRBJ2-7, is GAGVSQSPRYKVTKRGQDVALRCDPISGHVSLYWYRQALGQGPEFLTYFNYEAQQDKSGLPNDRFSAERPEGSISTLTIQRTEQRDSAMYRCASSLVPGPSYEQYFGPGTRLTVT.

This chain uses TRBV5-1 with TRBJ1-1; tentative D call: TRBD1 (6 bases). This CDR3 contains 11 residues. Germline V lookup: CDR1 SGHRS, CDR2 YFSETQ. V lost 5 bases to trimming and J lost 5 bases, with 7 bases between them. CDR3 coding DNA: TGCGCCAGCAGAGGACAGACTGAAGCTTTCTTT. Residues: CASRGQTEAFF.

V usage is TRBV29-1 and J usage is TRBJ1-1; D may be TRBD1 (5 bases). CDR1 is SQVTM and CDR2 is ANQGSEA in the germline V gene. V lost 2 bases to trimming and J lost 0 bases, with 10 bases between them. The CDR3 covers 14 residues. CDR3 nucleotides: TGCAGCGTTGAACAGGGCAGTATGAACACTGAAGCTTTCTTT. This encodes CSVEQGSMNTEAFF.